The count of the clone carrying this TCR beta chain is one. Using immunoSEQ multiplex PCR, the repertoire was profiled, and TCRdb retains in-frame clones only, with some absent. The data show roughly 62,000 clones, with about nine tenths seen just once and 3% to 5% held by the top ten. The data belong to a study of technical replicates of blood from a few donors. This TCR came from a human donor in good health. Some clones in this sample may be carry-over from other donors' samples. The sequencing input was PBMCs.

The CDR3 coding sequence is TGTGCCAGCAGTTACTCGGCTAGCGGGAGCCACGAGCAGTACTTC. It yields the protein CASSYSASGSHEQYF. The V call is TRBV6-6, the J call TRBJ2-7; 10 bases line up with TRBD2. Trimming at V came to 0 bases and at J to 5 bases, leaving 4 bases not matched to a gene. The germline V gene encodes CDR1 MNHNY and CDR2 SVGAGI (reference sequence). The CDR3 loop spans 15 amino acids.